Listed below are T cell receptor beta chains from one sample, sequenced in a study of cytomegalovirus exposure and HLA in healthy donors. The table came from immunoSEQ multiplex PCR; TCRdb's copy has only in-frame clones and leaves some out. The sample includes around 84,000 clones, around 80% of them seen just once. Sequencing input: PBMCs. The receptors were gathered from a human donor in good health. Each CDR3 is given with its conserved first and last residue. D genes are given only for firm matches. Not every row has a clone size; where given, it reads once, few, many or a size class.

d_gene	v_gene	abundance	j_gene	CDR3aa	CDR3nt
TRBD1	TRBV9	-	TRBJ1-1	CASSGRTTGGNTEAFF	TGTGCCAGCAGCGGGCGAACCACAGGGGGAAACACTGAAGCTTTCTTT
-	TRBV29-1	-	TRBJ1-2	CSVGRGNYGYPF	-
TRBD1	TRBV29-1	-	TRBJ2-5	CSVEDRRIQETQYF	TGCAGCGTTGAGGACAGGAGAATCCAAGAGACCCAGTACTTC
TRBD1	TRBV6-1	-	TRBJ2-1	CASSAQGTGDNEQFF	TGTGCCAGCAGTGCCCAGGGGACAGGAGACAATGAGCAGTTCTTC
-	TRBV4-3	-	TRBJ2-7	CASSQAPTVNYEQYF	TGCGCCAGCAGCCAAGCTCCGACTGTCAACTACGAGCAGTACTTC
-	TRBV5-1	-	TRBJ2-5	CASSSQTGSGETQYF	TGCGCCAGCAGCTCGCAGACAGGTTCGGGTGAGACCCAGTACTTC
-	TRBV19	-	TRBJ1-2	CASTLGGGGIDGYPF	TGTGCCAGTACCCTCGGCGGGGGGGGTATCGATGGCTACCCCTTC
-	TRBV25-1	once	TRBJ2-5	CASSVAVGGTQYF	TGTGCCAGCAGTGTGGCGGTAGGGGGGACCCAGTACTTC
-	TRBV6-6	once	TRBJ2-7	CASSYSNSGPYEQYF	TGTGCCAGCAGTTACTCGAACAGTGGGCCCTACGAGCAGTACTTC
-	TRBV7-2	-	TRBJ1-5	CASSLGTAIRGQPQHF	TGTGCCAGCAGCTTAGGGACAGCGATAAGGGGTCAGCCCCAGCATTTT
TRBD1	TRBV6-1	-	TRBJ1-4	CASCRDRESEKLFF	TGTGCCAGCTGCCGGGACAGGGAATCTGAAAAACTGTTTTTT
-	TRBV7-9	-	TRBJ2-5	CASSSLGGETQYF	TGTGCCAGCAGCTCTTTAGGCGGAGAGACCCAGTACTTC
-	TRBV9	-	TRBJ1-1	CASSRYREGNTEAFF	TGTGCCAGCAGCCGATACAGGGAGGGTAACACTGAAGCTTTCTTT
-	TRBV7-6	-	TRBJ2-3	CASSLKAGADTQYF	TGTGCCAGCAGCTTAAAGGCAGGGGCAGATACGCAGTATTTT
TRBD1	TRBV6-6	-	TRBJ2-7	CATGGVTYEQYF	TGTGCCACAGGGGGCGTGACCTACGAGCAGTACTTC
-	TRBV5-1	-	TRBJ2-6	CASSLAGAGANVLTF	TGCGCCAGCAGCTTAGCGGGCGCTGGGGCCAACGTCCTGACTTTC
-	TRBV6-5	-	TRBJ2-5	CASSHLDDSQETQYF	TGTGCCAGCAGTCACCTGGACGACAGCCAAGAGACCCAGTACTTC
-	TRBV19	-	TRBJ1-5	CASTGVAGQPQHF	TGTGCCAGTACCGGGGTAGCGGGGCAGCCCCAGCATTTT
-	TRBV19	-	TRBJ2-5	CASSIRGSETQYF	TGTGCCAGTAGTATTAGGGGCTCAGAGACCCAGTACTTC
TRBD1	TRBV13	-	TRBJ1-1	CASSLPGQRAYKAFF	TGTGCCAGCAGCCTTCCGGGACAGAGGGCATACAAAGCTTTCTTT
-	TRBV2	-	TRBJ2-3	CGWFGVTDTQYF	TGTGGGTGGTTCGGTGTCACAGATACGCAGTATTTT
TRBD1	TRBV5-1	-	TRBJ2-7	CASSGLGRTGIYEQYF	TGCGCCAGCAGCGGACTTGGGCGGACAGGGATCTACGAGCAGTACTTC
TRBD2	TRBV28	once	TRBJ2-3	CASKLAGGRDTQYF	TGTGCCAGCAAACTAGCGGGGGGCCGAGATACGCAGTATTTT
-	TRBV19	-	TRBJ1-2	CASSGFQGKGYGYTF	TGTGCCAGTAGTGGCTTTCAGGGTAAAGGCTATGGCTACACCTTC
-	TRBV9	-	TRBJ1-5	CASSVSSDQPQHF	TGTGCCAGCAGCGTCTCCAGCGATCAGCCCCAGCATTTT
-	TRBV4-1	-	TRBJ2-5	CASSQEGNRAQETQYF	TGCGCCAGCAGCCAAGAAGGAAACAGGGCTCAAGAGACCCAGTACTTC
-	TRBV27	-	TRBJ2-1	CASTGAYNEQFF	TGTGCCAGCACAGGGGCCTACAATGAGCAGTTCTTC
TRBD2	TRBV7-6	-	TRBJ2-5	CASSPRAGGQETQYF	TGTGCCAGCAGTCCCCGCGCCGGGGGGCAAGAGACCCAGTACTTC
-	TRBV6-6	-	TRBJ1-2	CASSYSSGGRVNGYTF	TGTGCCAGCAGTTACTCCTCGGGGGGGCGCGTTAATGGCTACACCTTC
TRBD2	TRBV15	-	TRBJ2-1	CATSRDSSGGAVEQFF	TGTGCCACCAGCAGAGATTCCAGCGGGGGGGCCGTTGAGCAGTTCTTC
-	TRBV27	-	TRBJ1-2	CASSPLGEVPYGYTF	TGTGCCAGCAGTCCCTTAGGGGAGGTTCCGTATGGCTACACCTTC
-	TRBV7-9	-	TRBJ1-5	CASSPGFNQPQHF	TGTGCCAGCAGCCCAGGGTTCAATCAGCCCCAGCATTTT
TRBD2	TRBV4-3	once	TRBJ2-7	CASSQAAVIAGGSYEQYF	TGCGCCAGCAGCCAAGCCGCAGTTATAGCGGGGGGCTCCTACGAGCAGTACTTC
TRBD1	TRBV11-3	-	TRBJ1-1	CASSKGQGANTEAFF	TGTGCCAGCAGCAAAGGACAGGGGGCGAACACTGAAGCTTTCTTT
-	TRBV14	-	TRBJ1-6	CASSLLGGSPLHF	TGTGCCAGCAGCCTTTTGGGGGGGTCACCCCTCCACTTT
-	TRBV11-2	once	TRBJ1-4	CASSKKAPFGNEKLFF	TGTGCCAGCAGCAAAAAGGCCCCGTTCGGGAATGAAAAACTGTTTTTT
-	TRBV7-8	-	TRBJ1-1	CASSLARVTEAFF	TGTGCCAGCAGCTTAGCCAGGGTTACTGAAGCTTTCTTT
-	TRBV2	-	TRBJ1-2	CASSDRGDLGLHNGYTF	TGTGCCAGCAGTGACAGGGGTGATTTGGGGCTACACAATGGCTACACCTTC
TRBD1	TRBV5-6	-	TRBJ1-1	CASSLARTGVRRAEAFF	TGTGCCAGCAGCTTGGCCCGGACAGGGGTCCGGAGGGCTGAAGCTTTCTTT
-	TRBV29-1	-	TRBJ1-5	CSVAGNAGQPQHF	TGCAGCGTCGCCGGAAACGCAGGTCAGCCCCAGCATTTT